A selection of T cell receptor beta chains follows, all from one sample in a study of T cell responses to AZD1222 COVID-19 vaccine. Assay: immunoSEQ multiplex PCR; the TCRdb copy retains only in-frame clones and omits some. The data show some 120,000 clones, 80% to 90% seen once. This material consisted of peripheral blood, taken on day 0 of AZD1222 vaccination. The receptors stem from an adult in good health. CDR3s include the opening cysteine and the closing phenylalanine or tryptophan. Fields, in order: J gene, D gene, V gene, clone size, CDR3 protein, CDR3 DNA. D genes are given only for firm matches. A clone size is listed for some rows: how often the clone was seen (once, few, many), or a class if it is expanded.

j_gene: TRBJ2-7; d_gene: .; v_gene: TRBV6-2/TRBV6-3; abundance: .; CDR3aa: CASSGLAYEQYF; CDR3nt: TGTGCCAGCAGTGGACTTGCTTACGAGCAGTACTTC
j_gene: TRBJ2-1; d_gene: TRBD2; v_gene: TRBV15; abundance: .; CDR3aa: CATRGLAGGYNEQFF; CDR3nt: TGTGCCACCAGGGGACTAGCGGGGGGCTACAATGAGCAGTTCTTC
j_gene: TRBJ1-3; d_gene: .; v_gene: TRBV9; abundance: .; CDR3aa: CASSPSGDRGNTIYF; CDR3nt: TGTGCCAGCAGCCCTAGTGGGGATCGAGGAAACACCATATATTTT
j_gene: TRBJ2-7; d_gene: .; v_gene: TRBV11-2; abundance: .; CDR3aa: CASSMGLYEQYF; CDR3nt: TGTGCCAGCAGCATGGGCCTTTACGAGCAGTACTTC
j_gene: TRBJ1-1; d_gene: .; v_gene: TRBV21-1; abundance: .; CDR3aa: CASEVTFF; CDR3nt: TGTGCCAGCGAGGTAACTTTCTTT
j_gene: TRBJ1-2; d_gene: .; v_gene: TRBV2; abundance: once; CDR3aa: CASNRDSTNYGYTF; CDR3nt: TGTGCCAGCAACCGAGACAGCACTAACTATGGCTACACCTTC
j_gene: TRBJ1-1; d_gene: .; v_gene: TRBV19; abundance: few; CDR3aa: CASRKQGMNTEAFF; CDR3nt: TGTGCCAGTAGGAAACAGGGAATGAACACTGAAGCTTTCTTT
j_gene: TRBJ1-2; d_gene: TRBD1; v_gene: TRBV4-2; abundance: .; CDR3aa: CASSQPGQGGVYGYTF; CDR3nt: TGTGCCAGCAGCCAACCTGGACAGGGTGGTGTGTATGGCTACACCTTC
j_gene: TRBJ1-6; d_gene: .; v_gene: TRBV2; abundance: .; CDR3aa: CASTRSLRSSYNSPLHF; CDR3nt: TGTGCCAGCACGCGGTCGTTGAGGAGCTCCTATAATTCACCCCTCCACTTT
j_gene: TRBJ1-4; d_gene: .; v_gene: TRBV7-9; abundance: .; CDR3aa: CASSVQEKLFF; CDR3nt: TGTGCCAGCAGCGTACAGGAAAAACTGTTTTTT
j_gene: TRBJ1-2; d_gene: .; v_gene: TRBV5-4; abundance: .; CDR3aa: CAIPRKAGSNYGYTF; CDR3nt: TGTGCCATCCCTCGGAAGGCAGGTTCTAACTATGGCTACACCTTC
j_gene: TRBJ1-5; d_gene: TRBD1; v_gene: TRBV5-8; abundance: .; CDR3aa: CASSVQGPNQPQHF; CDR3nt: TGTGCCAGCAGCGTACAGGGGCCGAATCAGCCCCAGCATTTT
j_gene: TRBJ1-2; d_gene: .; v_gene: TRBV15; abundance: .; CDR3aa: CATSSGRQAPYGYTF; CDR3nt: TGTGCCACCAGCAGCGGTAGACAGGCACCATATGGCTACACCTTC
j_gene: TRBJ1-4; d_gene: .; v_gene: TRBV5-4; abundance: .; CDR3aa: CASSQVAGANEKLFF; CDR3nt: TGTGCCAGCAGCCAAGTGGCAGGGGCTAATGAAAAACTGTTTTTT
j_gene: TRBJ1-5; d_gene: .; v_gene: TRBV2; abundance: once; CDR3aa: CASSELDLNQPQHF; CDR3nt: TGTGCCAGCAGTGAACTGGACCTAAATCAGCCCCAGCATTTT
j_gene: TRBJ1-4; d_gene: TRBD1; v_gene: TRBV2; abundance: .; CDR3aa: CASSEKGARNEKLFF; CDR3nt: TGTGCCAGCAGTGAAAAGGGGGCCCGCAATGAAAAACTGTTTTTT
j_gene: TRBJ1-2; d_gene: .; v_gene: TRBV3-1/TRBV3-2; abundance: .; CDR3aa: CASSQSPSVGYTF; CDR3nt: TGTGCCAGCAGCCAATCCCCTTCAGTCGGCTACACCTTC
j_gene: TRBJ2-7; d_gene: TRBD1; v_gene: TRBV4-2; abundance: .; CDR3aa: CASSQGQGVYEQYF; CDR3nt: TGTGCCAGCAGCCAAGGACAGGGGGTCTACGAGCAGTACTTC
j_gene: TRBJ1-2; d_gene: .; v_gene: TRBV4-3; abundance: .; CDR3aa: CASSQEAQGYGYTF; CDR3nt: TGCGCCAGCAGCCAAGAAGCGCAGGGGTATGGCTACACCTTC
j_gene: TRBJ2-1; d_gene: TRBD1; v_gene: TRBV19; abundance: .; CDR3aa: CASSPGTGGNEQFF; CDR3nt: TGTGCCAGTAGTCCCGGGACAGGGGGCAATGAGCAGTTCTTC
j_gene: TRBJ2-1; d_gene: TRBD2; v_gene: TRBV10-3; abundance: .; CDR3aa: CATIGTSGYNEQFF; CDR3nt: TGTGCCACCATTGGGACTAGCGGCTACAATGAGCAGTTCTTC
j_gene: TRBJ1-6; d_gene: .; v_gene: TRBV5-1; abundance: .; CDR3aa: CASSLGGWGVNSPLHF; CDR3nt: TGCGCCAGCAGCTTGGGTGGTTGGGGAGTAAATTCACCCCTCCACTTT
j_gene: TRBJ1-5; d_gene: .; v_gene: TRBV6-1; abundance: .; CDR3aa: CASSEGSYSNQPQHF; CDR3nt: TGTGCCAGCAGTGAAGGCAGTTATAGCAATCAGCCCCAGCATTTT